This TCR beta chain was sequenced in a study of T cell responses to AZD1222 COVID-19 vaccine. This CDR3 is built from 12 residues. From germline, CDR1 is DFQATT and CDR2 SNEGSKA (reference sequence). V lost 3 bases and J lost 12; bases outside the gene matches: 7. The protocol was immunoSEQ multiplex PCR, while the TCRdb copy is restricted to in-frame clones and leaves out a portion. The table includes fewer than 110,000 clones, around 93% detected once. A note on this clone: Its antigen remains unknown.

Findings of the study overall: Mostly white British, mostly female donors; authors suggested clonal diversity may be underestimated. Spike-specific TCR breadth and depth rose after two AZD1222 doses. There were vaccine-associated CD4 TCRs across spike, dominant at 160-218 and 743-854.

The J gene is TRBJ1-5, the V gene TRBV20-1; 8 nucleotides line up with TRBD1. The sequence was collected from an adult who received the AZD1222 COVID-19 vaccine. Sequenced here: peripheral blood, sampled 28 days after the second AZD1222 dose. In nucleotides, the CDR3 is TGCAGTGCTAGTCTGGACAGGGCAGACCAGCATTTT. Protein sequence: CSASLDRADQHF.